This T cell receptor (beta chain) was recovered during a study of shared clonotypes between healthy human individuals. Sorted-subset replicate PCR reactions contained approximately 190 ng DNA, corresponding to some 29,000 T cell genomes. Assay used: immunoSEQ multiplex PCR; TCRdb lists only in-frame clones, some missing. The top ten clones hold approximately 0.5% of a sample with 1,100,000 or so clones, approximately 78% of them seen once. Comments on this clone: Its antigen remains unidentified.

Free of recent acute infections or vaccinations, the donors were healthy HIV-negative adults. Study-wide results and limits: The genetic and exposure-history diversity represented was limited by few donors.

Germline V gene lookup returns CDR1 GTSNPN and CDR2 SVGIG (reference sequence). The V and J ends lost 0 bases and 3 bases respectively, with 11 bases between them. The CDR3 covers 14 residues. This chain joins TRBV30 and TRBJ2-5; maybe TRBD1 (5 bases). The sequence derives from a man aged 18 to 30 in good health. Some clones in this sample may be carry-over from other donors' samples. The specimen was memory CD4+ T cells from PBMCs. The subset is: CD45RA-negative fraction. The CDR3 here is CAWSVRQFEETQYF. CDR3 nucleotides: TGTGCCTGGAGTGTGAGACAGTTCGAAGAGACCCAGTACTTC.